This T cell receptor (beta chain) was sequenced in a study of CD8+ T cells in alopecia areata. Turning to the study itself: Twice a day, 5 to 10 mg of oral tofacitinib was administered to treated patients. Patients remained on tofacitinib for 6 to 18 months and then went 6 months without it.

This clone came up a few times. Its antigen remains unidentified. The study's findings and limits: In scalp and blood, many expanded lesional clones persisted during tofacitinib.

Extraction and reverse transcription of RNA yielded cDNA as the sequencing template. Assay used: immunoSEQ multiplex PCR; TCRdb lists only in-frame clones, some missing. The sample records about 250,000 clones, 60% being singletons. Stated treatment: oral pan-JAK inhibitor, 5-10 mg twice daily. This TCR came from a human donor with alopecia areata. This material consisted of CD4+ T cells sorted from blood, taken around week 52, from a patient treated with tofacitinib.

CDR3 nucleotides: TGTGCCAGCAGTCTTTCCCTTGCGCTCACCTATGGCTACACCTTC. Translating gives CASSLSLALTYGYTF. This chain links TRBV6-5 with TRBJ1-2; D gene ambiguous. From germline, CDR1 is MNHEY and CDR2 SVGAGI. The CDR3 covers 15 residues. Trimming shortened V by 5 bases and J by 4 bases, and 17 bases separated the two germline ends.